This is a list of T cell receptor beta chains from one sample in a study of T cell responses to AZD1222 COVID-19 vaccine. The data were produced by immunoSEQ multiplex PCR, yet TCRdb's version contains in-frame clones alone and is incomplete. The sample has approximately 140,000 clones; roughly nine tenths are singletons. The sample was peripheral blood, taken 28 days after the second dose of the MenACWY control vaccine. Every receptor here comes from an adult who received the MenACWY meningococcal vaccine as a control. Each CDR3 is given with its conserved first and last residue. The D gene is left open where the match is weak. Clone size is given for some rows only: seen once, a few or many times, or a class if the clone is expanded.

V gene: TRBV20-1
J gene: TRBJ2-5
clone size: -
D gene: -
CDR3 DNA: TGCAGTGCCCCCAGCCAAGAGACCCAGTACTTC
CDR3 protein: CSAPSQETQYF

V gene: TRBV7-3
J gene: TRBJ1-6
clone size: -
D gene: TRBD1
CDR3 DNA: TGTGCCAGCAGCAAGCGGGACAGGGGATCGGCTTCACCCCTCCACTTT
CDR3 protein: CASSKRDRGSASPLHF

V gene: TRBV30
J gene: TRBJ2-7
clone size: once
D gene: TRBD1
CDR3 DNA: TGTGCCTGGAGTGATACAGGGGGAATTTTGACCTACGAGCAGTACTTC
CDR3 protein: CAWSDTGGILTYEQYF

V gene: TRBV18
J gene: TRBJ1-5
clone size: -
D gene: -
CDR3 DNA: TGTGCCAGCGCACCGGGAGGAGGCGGCAATCAGCCCCAGCATTTT
CDR3 protein: CASAPGGGGNQPQHF

V gene: TRBV5-4
J gene: TRBJ2-6
clone size: -
D gene: -
CDR3 DNA: TGTGCCAGCAGTATTGGCCTCGGACTGGGCTCTGGGGCCAACGTCCTGACTTTC
CDR3 protein: CASSIGLGLGSGANVLTF

V gene: TRBV6-5
J gene: TRBJ2-3
clone size: -
D gene: -
CDR3 DNA: TGTGCCAGCAGTTCAACGCCTCCGAGGGCAGATACGCAGTATTTT
CDR3 protein: CASSSTPPRADTQYF

V gene: TRBV19
J gene: TRBJ2-6
clone size: -
D gene: -
CDR3 DNA: TGTGCCAGTAGAGGCGGGGAGCGGCTTTCTGGGGCCAACGTCCTGACTTTC
CDR3 protein: CASRGGERLSGANVLTF

V gene: TRBV6-6
J gene: TRBJ1-4
clone size: -
D gene: -
CDR3 DNA: TGTGCCAGCAGTTACCCAACGGGCCTTAATGAAAAACTGTTTTTT
CDR3 protein: CASSYPTGLNEKLFF

V gene: TRBV7-9
J gene: TRBJ2-3
clone size: -
D gene: -
CDR3 DNA: TGTGCCAGCAGCTTAGGTGGGGGTGGTGGCACAGATACGCAGTATTTT
CDR3 protein: CASSLGGGGGTDTQYF

V gene: TRBV25-1
J gene: TRBJ1-6
clone size: -
D gene: -
CDR3 DNA: TGTGCCAGCCACGAGGCTTTGAATTCACCCCTCCACTTT
CDR3 protein: CASHEALNSPLHF

V gene: TRBV7-7
J gene: TRBJ2-7
clone size: -
D gene: TRBD1
CDR3 DNA: TGTGCCAGCAGCAAGGACAGGGGGAACGAGCAGTACTTC
CDR3 protein: CASSKDRGNEQYF

V gene: TRBV5-1
J gene: TRBJ2-5
clone size: -
D gene: TRBD1
CDR3 DNA: TGCGCCAGCAGCTTGATGGGGACAGGGGCGCAAGAGACCCAGTACTTC
CDR3 protein: CASSLMGTGAQETQYF

V gene: TRBV18
J gene: TRBJ2-4
clone size: -
D gene: -
CDR3 DNA: TGTGCCAGCTCACCAGCGACGGGGAAAAACATTCAGTACTTC
CDR3 protein: CASSPATGKNIQYF

V gene: TRBV6-2/TRBV6-3
J gene: TRBJ2-7
clone size: -
D gene: -
CDR3 DNA: TGTGCCAGCAGTCTTTCCGGGACATTCTCCTACGAGCAGTACTTC
CDR3 protein: CASSLSGTFSYEQYF

V gene: TRBV6-5
J gene: TRBJ2-1
clone size: -
D gene: TRBD2
CDR3 DNA: TGTGCCAGCAGGCGACTAGCGGGCACCTACAATGAGCAGTTCTTC
CDR3 protein: CASRRLAGTYNEQFF

V gene: TRBV20-1
J gene: TRBJ1-1
clone size: -
D gene: -
CDR3 DNA: TGCAGTGCTAGAGGCGTCACTGAAGCTTTCTTT
CDR3 protein: CSARGVTEAFF

V gene: TRBV19
J gene: TRBJ2-1
clone size: -
D gene: TRBD2
CDR3 DNA: TGTGCCAGTAGTCTCCGAAGCGGGAGCTCCTACAATGAGCAGTTCTTC
CDR3 protein: CASSLRSGSSYNEQFF

V gene: TRBV12-5
J gene: TRBJ2-1
clone size: -
D gene: -
CDR3 DNA: TGTGCTAGTGGATCCTCGGGACCGGGGCATGAGCAGTTCTTC
CDR3 protein: CASGSSGPGHEQFF

V gene: TRBV5-1
J gene: TRBJ1-1
clone size: -
D gene: -
CDR3 DNA: TGCGCCAGCAGCTCCGACGAGTTGGGAAGCTTCTTT
CDR3 protein: CASSSDELGSFF

V gene: TRBV28
J gene: TRBJ1-2
clone size: -
D gene: TRBD1
CDR3 DNA: TGTGCCAGCAGTGTACAGGGGGCGCTTTTTGGCTACACCTTC
CDR3 protein: CASSVQGALFGYTF

V gene: TRBV6-5
J gene: TRBJ1-4
clone size: -
D gene: -
CDR3 DNA: TGTGCCAGCAGTTCCAGGAGCAATGAAAAACTGTTTTTT
CDR3 protein: CASSSRSNEKLFF

V gene: TRBV7-7
J gene: TRBJ2-3
clone size: once
D gene: -
CDR3 DNA: TGTGCCAGCAGCTTAAGGGCAGATTCCACAGATACGCAGTATTTT
CDR3 protein: CASSLRADSTDTQYF

V gene: TRBV9
J gene: TRBJ2-1
clone size: -
D gene: TRBD2
CDR3 DNA: TGTGCCAGCAGCGAGGGACTAGCGGGCCACAATGAGCAGTTCTTC
CDR3 protein: CASSEGLAGHNEQFF

V gene: TRBV11-3
J gene: TRBJ2-3
clone size: -
D gene: TRBD2
CDR3 DNA: TGTGCCAGCAGCTTGGGGACTAGCGGGAGAGATACGCAGTATTTT
CDR3 protein: CASSLGTSGRDTQYF

V gene: TRBV11-3
J gene: TRBJ2-1
clone size: -
D gene: TRBD2
CDR3 DNA: TGTGCCAGCAGCCCCCGGGGTAGCGGGGTCAATGAGCAGTTCTTC
CDR3 protein: CASSPRGSGVNEQFF

V gene: TRBV3-1/TRBV3-2
J gene: TRBJ2-7
clone size: -
D gene: -
CDR3 DNA: TGTGCCAGCAGCCAGACAGCGAGCTCCTACGAGCAGTACTTC
CDR3 protein: CASSQTASSYEQYF

V gene: TRBV4-3
J gene: TRBJ1-6
clone size: once
D gene: -
CDR3 DNA: TGCGCCAGCAGCCAAGTCCCAGGGTCAAATTCACCCCTCCACTTT
CDR3 protein: CASSQVPGSNSPLHF

V gene: TRBV18
J gene: TRBJ1-3
clone size: -
D gene: -
CDR3 DNA: TGTGCCAGCTCACCGACACGACAGACTAGCTCTGGAAACACCATATATTTT
CDR3 protein: CASSPTRQTSSGNTIYF

V gene: TRBV30
J gene: TRBJ1-2
clone size: -
D gene: -
CDR3 DNA: TGTGCCTGGAGGGTACAGGGACCTCGAGGCTACACCTTC
CDR3 protein: CAWRVQGPRGYTF

V gene: TRBV28
J gene: TRBJ1-3
clone size: -
D gene: -
CDR3 DNA: TGTGCCAGCGGCATAAGCTCTGGAAACACCATATATTTT
CDR3 protein: CASGISSGNTIYF

V gene: TRBV2
J gene: TRBJ1-6
clone size: -
D gene: -
CDR3 DNA: TGTGCCAGCAGTGAAGGTGCGGTCACCCTCCACTTT
CDR3 protein: CASSEGAVTLHF

V gene: TRBV9
J gene: TRBJ2-1
clone size: -
D gene: TRBD2
CDR3 DNA: TGTGCCAGCAGTCTTCTAGCGGGTACCTCCTACAATGAGCAGTTCTTC
CDR3 protein: CASSLLAGTSYNEQFF

V gene: TRBV19
J gene: TRBJ1-4
clone size: -
D gene: -
CDR3 DNA: TGTGCCAGTAGTTTGAGCCATTTGCCCTTTCGTGAAAAACTGTTTTTT
CDR3 protein: CASSLSHLPFREKLFF

V gene: TRBV12-3/TRBV12-4
J gene: TRBJ1-2
clone size: -
D gene: -
CDR3 DNA: TGTGCCAGCAGTAGGTCTGAGGGCTACACCTTC
CDR3 protein: CASSRSEGYTF

V gene: TRBV3-1/TRBV3-2
J gene: TRBJ1-2
clone size: -
D gene: TRBD1
CDR3 DNA: TGTGCCAGCAGCCAAGATCCGGGACAGGGGCGCGGCTACACCTTC
CDR3 protein: CASSQDPGQGRGYTF

V gene: TRBV18
J gene: TRBJ2-5
clone size: -
D gene: TRBD1
CDR3 DNA: TGTGCCAGCTCACCGGGACAGGTAGTCCCAGAGACCCAGTACTTC
CDR3 protein: CASSPGQVVPETQYF

V gene: TRBV3-1/TRBV3-2
J gene: TRBJ1-4
clone size: -
D gene: TRBD1
CDR3 DNA: TGTGCCAGCAGCCGAACACAAACAGGGGAAGGTGAAAAACTGTTTTTT
CDR3 protein: CASSRTQTGEGEKLFF

V gene: TRBV19
J gene: TRBJ1-5
clone size: -
D gene: -
CDR3 DNA: TGTGCCAGTAGTATAGATCCGAGAGGGAGGCAGCCCCAGCATTTT
CDR3 protein: CASSIDPRGRQPQHF

V gene: TRBV3-1/TRBV3-2
J gene: TRBJ2-5
clone size: -
D gene: -
CDR3 DNA: TGTGCCAGCAGCCAAGGTTGGGGCCAGTACCAAGAGACCCAGTACTTC
CDR3 protein: CASSQGWGQYQETQYF

V gene: TRBV6-5
J gene: TRBJ2-7
clone size: -
D gene: -
CDR3 DNA: TGTGCCACTTACCACCCTGGGGGCTACGAGCAGTACTTC
CDR3 protein: CATYHPGGYEQYF

V gene: TRBV18
J gene: TRBJ1-2
clone size: -
D gene: -
CDR3 DNA: TGTGCCAGCTCCCAGGGGACTGCCAGCTATGGCTACACCTTC
CDR3 protein: CASSQGTASYGYTF

V gene: TRBV6-5
J gene: TRBJ2-5
clone size: -
D gene: -
CDR3 DNA: TGTGCCAGCAGTTTAGTGGGAATCGGGGAGACCCAGTACTTC
CDR3 protein: CASSLVGIGETQYF

V gene: TRBV24-1
J gene: TRBJ2-5
clone size: -
D gene: -
CDR3 DNA: TGTGCCACGAGTGAAGAGACCCAGTACTTC
CDR3 protein: CATSEETQYF

V gene: TRBV18
J gene: TRBJ2-7
clone size: -
D gene: -
CDR3 DNA: TGTGCCAGCTCACCAGTCGGCCGGGGTAATACCTACGAGCAGTACTTC
CDR3 protein: CASSPVGRGNTYEQYF

V gene: TRBV15
J gene: TRBJ2-7
clone size: -
D gene: -
CDR3 DNA: TGTGCCACCAGCGAACGGACGTGGTACGAGCAGTACTTC
CDR3 protein: CATSERTWYEQYF

V gene: TRBV30
J gene: TRBJ1-1
clone size: once
D gene: -
CDR3 DNA: TGTGCCTGGAGTGTACGCAGGGGAGAAGCTTTCTTT
CDR3 protein: CAWSVRRGEAFF

V gene: TRBV11-2
J gene: TRBJ2-2
clone size: -
D gene: -
CDR3 DNA: TGTGCCAGCAGCATCAGCACCGGGGAGCTGTTTTTT
CDR3 protein: CASSISTGELFF

V gene: TRBV28
J gene: TRBJ2-5
clone size: few
D gene: -
CDR3 DNA: TGTGCCAGCAGTTCTAGAGAGACCCAGTACTTC
CDR3 protein: CASSSRETQYF

V gene: TRBV18
J gene: TRBJ2-5
clone size: -
D gene: TRBD1
CDR3 DNA: TGTGCCAGCTCAGCGAGACAGGGAAAAGAGACCCAGTACTTC
CDR3 protein: CASSARQGKETQYF

V gene: TRBV7-3
J gene: TRBJ2-5
clone size: -
D gene: TRBD1
CDR3 DNA: TGTGCCAGCACCGAACCCATGACAGGGGGAGTCGAGACCCAGTACTTC
CDR3 protein: CASTEPMTGGVETQYF

V gene: TRBV6-1
J gene: TRBJ1-5
clone size: -
D gene: -
CDR3 DNA: TGTGCCAGCAGTGATTGGGCAGCCCTTGGGAGCAATCAGCCCCAGCATTTT
CDR3 protein: CASSDWAALGSNQPQHF

V gene: TRBV5-1
J gene: TRBJ2-7
clone size: -
D gene: -
CDR3 DNA: TGCGCCAGCAGCTTCAACCGTAGGGCCCCTGGATCCGAGCAGTACTTC
CDR3 protein: CASSFNRRAPGSEQYF

V gene: TRBV6-2/TRBV6-3
J gene: TRBJ1-2
clone size: once
D gene: -
CDR3 DNA: TGTGCCAGCAGCCTCACGATTGGCGGCTACACCTTC
CDR3 protein: CASSLTIGGYTF

V gene: TRBV5-1
J gene: TRBJ2-3
clone size: -
D gene: TRBD2
CDR3 DNA: TGCGCCAGCAGCTTGAGGGGACTAGGGACAGATACGCAGTATTTT
CDR3 protein: CASSLRGLGTDTQYF

V gene: TRBV28
J gene: TRBJ1-5
clone size: -
D gene: TRBD1
CDR3 DNA: TGTGCCAGCAGTTTATACAGGGGGCGGGATCAGCCCCAGCATTTT
CDR3 protein: CASSLYRGRDQPQHF

V gene: TRBV7-2
J gene: TRBJ2-5
clone size: -
D gene: TRBD2
CDR3 DNA: TGTGCCAGCAGCCCACCGGGGGGGCAAGAGACCCAGTACTTC
CDR3 protein: CASSPPGGQETQYF

V gene: TRBV30
J gene: TRBJ2-1
clone size: -
D gene: -
CDR3 DNA: TGTGCCTGGAGTGCATACAATGAGCAGTTCTTC
CDR3 protein: CAWSAYNEQFF